This passage covers 23 T cell receptor beta chains from one sample sequenced in a study of post-analysis software for immune sequencing data. These receptors have no known antigen. Study-wide results and limits: TRBV5-6, TRBV5-1 and TRBV20-1 belonged to a set of roughly five TRBV segments that were more frequent in patients than controls.

Carried by the TCR beta cDNA libraries were unique molecular identifiers. MiXCR, run by TCRdb on the PCR reads, gives a single entry per CDR3 protein. The sample holds hundreds of thousands of distinct CDR3 sequences, about 60% seen once. The material sequenced was blood. Every receptor here comes from a girl aged 2 to 10 with multiple sclerosis.

The chain employs TRBV11-2 and TRBJ2-1, with 11 bases matching TRBD1. Germline values: CDR1 SGHAT, CDR2 FQNNGV. The trim removed 3 bases at V and 6 bases at J, leaving 4 bases unmatched. The CDR3 length is 15 residues. CDR3 in DNA: TGTGCCAGCAGCTTCGGGACAGGGGGGTCCAATGAGCAGTTCTTC. Amino acids: CASSFGTGGSNEQFF.

The CDR3 protein is CASSFGGSIDIQYF. The CDR3 DNA is TGTGCCAGCAGCTTTGGTGGTAGCATTGACATTCAGTACTTC. The chain employs TRBV7-2 and TRBJ2-7; D ambiguous. The J call may be faulty, since TRBJ2-4 better matches the DNA end. Germline-derived CDR1 and CDR2 are SGHTA and FQGNSA. This CDR3 region has 14 residues.

The chain uses TRBV20-1 and TRBJ1-6; D gene uncertain. This CDR3 is built from 14 residues. Germline CDR1 is DFQATT and CDR2 is SNEGSKA (reference sequence). Trimming took 4 bases from V and 0 from J, leaving 7 bases between them. The chain's CDR3 is CSANRDSYNSPLHF. The CDR3 nucleotides read TGCAGTGCTAACCGGGACTCCTATAATTCACCCCTCCACTTT.

This chain connects TRBV6-5 to TRBJ2-4; D might be TRBD2 (5 bases). Trimming shortened V by 4 bases and J by 6 bases, and 16 bases separated the two germline ends. Germline V gives CDR1 MNHEY, CDR2 SVGAGI. This CDR3 is built from 15 residues. In nucleotides, the CDR3 is TGTGCCAGCAGTTCCGGAGGTCCCTCGAGAAACATTCAGTACTTC. Its protein product is CASSSGGPSRNIQYF.

This clonotype is a singleton in its sample. The chain employs TRBV7-2 and TRBJ2-1, with D perhaps TRBD2 (5 bases). CDR1 is SGHTA and CDR2 is FQGNSA in the germline V gene. The CDR3 covers 15 residues. V was clipped by 3 bases and J by 2 bases, with 11 bases between them. Here the CDR3 reads CASSLSGSPYNEQFF. CDR3 nucleotide sequence: TGTGCCAGCAGCTTGAGCGGTTCCCCCTACAATGAGCAGTTCTTC.

The chain joins TRBV7-8 to TRBJ2-6; 12 bases line up with TRBD2. The CDR3 sequence is 21 residues long. Germline trimming cut 5 bases from V and 0 bases from J; bases unmatched to any gene: 14. Germline CDR1 is SGHVS and CDR2 is FQNEAQ. The CDR3 nucleotides read TGTGCCAGCAGCACCATTCCGGGACTAGCGGGCGACCTCTCTGGGGCCAACGTCCTGACTTTC. Translation: CASSTIPGLAGDLSGANVLTF.

This clonotype is a singleton in its sample. This chain joins TRBV12-3 or TRBV12-4 and TRBJ1-5, with D unresolved. This CDR3 comprises 13 residues. V was trimmed by 8 bases and J by 7 bases, leaving 15 bases between them. CDR3 region: CASRLSEGQPQHF. The CDR3 DNA reads as TGTGCCAGCCGCCTCTCGGAGGGCCAGCCCCAGCATTTT.

This clonotype was recorded a few times. V and J are TRBV6-5 and TRBJ1-1, with 7 positions matching TRBD1. CDR3 length: 14 residues. Germline CDR1 and CDR2: MNHEY and SVGAGI. V was pared by 0 bases and J by 6 bases, with 4 bases of the junction left unmatched. The CDR3 coding sequence is TGTGCCAGCAGTTACTCGGGACAGAGCCCTGAAGCTTTCTTT. Encoded protein: CASSYSGQSPEAFF.

CDR3 coding DNA: TGTGCCAGCAGTTTACGGGGGGGAGCCCAAGAGACCCAGTACTTC. Protein product: CASSLRGGAQETQYF. The J gene is TRBJ2-7, the V gene TRBV12-3 or TRBV12-4; 8 bases map to TRBD2. The J call may not be correct, given that the DNA end is closer to TRBJ2-5. CDR3 length: 15 residues.

Only a few counts were recorded for this clonotype. The CDR3 sequence: CASSDLRASGLNTQYF. The DNA for the CDR3 is TGTGCCAGCAGTGATCTACGCGCTAGCGGGTTGAATACGCAGTATTTT. The chain carries TRBV25-1 and TRBJ2-3, with 8 bases lining up with TRBD2. Trimming at V came to 3 bases and at J to 7 bases, leaving 12 bases not matched to a gene. Looked up from germline, CDR1 is MGHDK and CDR2 is SYGVNS. The CDR3 has 16 amino acids.

The genes are TRBV7-9 and TRBJ2-1; 8 nucleotides align to TRBD2. Germline V lookup: CDR1 SEHNR, CDR2 FQNEAQ (reference sequence). CDR3 length: 17 amino acids. Losses at the gene ends were 6 bases for V and 3 bases for J; bases not matched to a gene: 13. The DNA for the CDR3 is TGTGCCAGCAGTAATACGGGGGGGCCAATAATCTACAATGAGCAGTTCTTC. Translated, it gives CASSNTGGPIIYNEQFF.

There are a few counts of this clonotype. J is TRBJ1-6 and V is TRBV10-3; D remains ambiguous. CDR1 is ENHRY, CDR2 SYGVKD, per germline. The CDR3 has 16 residues. V lost 4 bases to trimming and J lost 6 bases, with 16 bases between them. CDR3: CAISASQPSSNSPLHF. The CDR3 region has the DNA TGTGCCATCAGTGCATCCCAACCCAGCTCTAATTCACCCCTCCACTTT.

The chain couples TRBV27 to TRBJ2-7; D gene ambiguous. The J call is uncertain, as TRBJ2-5 better fits the DNA end. Germline CDR1 MNHEY, CDR2 SMNVEV (reference sequence). The CDR3 spans 14 residues. The CDR3 spells CASSPFPWQETQYF. The CDR3 DNA reads as TGTGCCAGCAGTCCCTTTCCATGGCAAGAGACCCAGTACTTC.

The chain joins TRBV6-1 to TRBJ1-5; the D gene is possibly TRBD1 (6 bases). V was shortened by 0 bases and J by 5 bases, with 20 bases between the two germline ends. The CDR3 is 18 residues long. In germline, CDR1 is MNHNS, CDR2 SASEGT. The chain's CDR3 is CASSEARVGRGIDQPQHF. As DNA, the CDR3 is TGTGCCAGCAGTGAAGCGCGAGTCGGCAGGGGCATCGATCAGCCCCAGCATTTT.

V gene TRBV4-1 combines with J gene TRBJ2-5, with D maybe TRBD2 (5 bases). V lost 3 bases to trimming and J lost 5 bases, with 16 bases between them. CDR1 is MGHRA and CDR2 is YSYEKL in the germline V gene. This CDR3 comprises 15 residues. CDR3 in amino acids: CASSHLVSSDETQYF. The CDR3 DNA sequence: TGCGCCAGCAGCCATTTGGTTAGTAGCGACGAGACCCAGTACTTC.

The rearrangement links TRBV12-3 or TRBV12-4 to TRBJ1-2; perhaps TRBD1 as D (5 bases). V lost 6 bases, J lost 3 bases, and 23 bases lay in between. CDR3 length equals 17 residues. DNA for the CDR3: TGTGCCAGCAGCCTCAAGGGCTCCCGGGACGGGGACTATGGCTACACCTTC. As protein: CASSLKGSRDGDYGYTF.

This chain joins TRBV18 and TRBJ2-1; possibly TRBD2 for D (6 bases). The germline V gene has CDR1 KGHSH and CDR2 LQKENI. CDR3 length equals 17 residues. V was shortened by 4 bases and J by 9 bases, with 25 bases between the two germline ends. The CDR3 nucleotides read TGTGCCAGCTCACGTGGGGACTCCATGTCAGAAAGGCGTGAGCAGTTCTTC. Translated: CASSRGDSMSERREQFF.

In this sample, this clonotype turned up once. The chain carries TRBV20-1 and TRBJ2-1, with 9 bases fitting TRBD1. In germline, CDR1 is DFQATT, CDR2 SNEGSKA (reference sequence). This CDR3 contains 17 residues. The trim removed 6 bases at V and 7 bases at J, leaving 19 bases unmatched. CDR3 sequence reads: CSATGTGRDLLTNEQFF. The CDR3 DNA reads TGCAGTGCAACCGGGACAGGGCGCGACCTACTCACGAATGAGCAGTTCTTC.

The gene calls are TRBV5-5 and TRBJ1-1; D may be TRBD1 (6 bases). Deletions cut 2 bases from V and 4 bases from J, with 9 bases between. CDR1 SGHKS and CDR2 YYEKEE come from the germline V gene (reference sequence). The CDR3 has 13 residues. The CDR3 reads CASSFLGGTEAFF. The CDR3 DNA follows: TGTGCCAGCAGCTTTTTAGGGGGCACTGAAGCTTTCTTT. The full variable domain, completed using reference TRBV5-5 and TRBJ1-1, is DAGVTQSPTHLIKTRGQQVTLRCSPISGHKSVSWYQQVLGQGPQFIFQYYEKEERGRGNFPDRFSARQFPNYSSELNVNALLLGDSALYLCASSFLGGTEAFFGQGTRLTVV.

This clonotype appeared a few times. The chain couples TRBV20-1 to TRBJ2-7; D is perhaps TRBD1 (6 bases). V shed 5 bases and J shed 7 bases, with 21 bases lying between them. Germline-derived CDR1 and CDR2 are DFQATT and SNEGSKA (reference sequence). The CDR3 length is 14 residues. CDR3: CSAYDRTVSGEQYF. The CDR3 DNA is TGCAGTGCTTACGACAGGACGGTTTCGGGGGAGCAGTACTTC.

In its sample, this clonotype was seen a few times. The chain recombines TRBV5-5 with TRBJ1-1, with D possibly being TRBD1 (5 bases). CDR1 is SGHKS and CDR2 is YYEKEE in the germline V gene (reference sequence). The ends were cut back, 4 bases at V and 3 bases at J, with 13 bases in the middle. The CDR3 runs to 14 residues. The CDR3 reads CASSPRGVYTEAFF. CDR3 nucleotides: TGTGCCAGCAGCCCCCGAGGGGTGTACACTGAAGCTTTCTTT.

V gene TRBV10-2 combines with J gene TRBJ2-7; D gene uncertain. Trimming took off 3 bases at V and 1 base at J, with 4 bases between the two ends. The germline CDR1 and CDR2 sequences are WSHSY and SAAADI. This CDR3 contains 12 residues. CDR3 DNA: TGCGCCAGCAGTGATTTTTCCTACGAGCAGTACTTC. As protein: CASSDFSYEQYF.

This clonotype was observed a handful of times. The chain has TRBV20-1 and TRBJ2-3, with D unclear. CDR1 is DFQATT and CDR2 is SNEGSKA in the germline V gene (reference sequence). Trimming took off 1 base at V and 2 bases at J, with 13 bases between the two ends. The CDR3 extends over 15 amino acids. The CDR3 sequence: CSARAGALNTDTQYF. As DNA, the CDR3 is TGCAGTGCTAGAGCTGGAGCGCTAAACACAGATACGCAGTATTTT.